At least ten counts were recorded for the clone carrying this T cell receptor beta chain. What it recognizes is unknown. This sample is part of a study of CD8+CD57+ T cells in acquired aplastic anemia. General study results and limits: Comparison of patients with controls identified about 30 shared CD8+ CDR3 sequences.

According to the study, genomic DNA was the template for TCR beta VDJ and CDR3 profiling. A single record per CDR3 protein comes from TCRdb applying MiXCR to the reads. Here the sample spans a few hundred thousand distinct CDR3 sequences, 60% to 65% being singletons. CDR1 LGHNT and CDR2 FRNRAP come from the germline V gene. Trimming at V came to 3 bases and at J to 3 bases, leaving 4 bases not matched to a gene. There are 15 residues in the CDR3. The sample comprised sorted CD4+, CD8+, or CD8+CD57+ T cells (not recorded which) from PBMCs. The TCR was taken from a human donor in good health. The J gene is TRBJ2-3, the V gene TRBV12-5; 9 nucleotides line up with TRBD2. Written as DNA, the CDR3 is TGTGCTAGTGGTTTAGCGGGAGGAGGGACAGATACGCAGTATTTT. It codes for CASGLAGGGTDTQYF.